This T cell receptor (beta chain) was sequenced in a study of control samples from healthy donors and cancer patients. This clone came up once. Profiling relied on immunoSEQ multiplex PCR, and the TCRdb table lists in-frame clones only, not all of them. The sample lists about 73,000 clones, approximately 84% occurring once. Germline assignment: CDR1 LNHDA and CDR2 SQIVND (reference sequence). The CDR3 extends over 14 amino acids. The trim removed 6 bases at V and 6 bases at J, leaving 10 bases unmatched. The chain uses TRBV19 and TRBJ1-1; TRBD1 matches at 7 bases. This clonotype was obtained from a woman in her forties or fifties in good health. The sample was blood. The DNA for the CDR3 is TGTGCCAGTAGCTCGCAGGGGGAAGGAGCTGAAGCTTTCTTT. Translated, it gives CASSSQGEGAEAFF.